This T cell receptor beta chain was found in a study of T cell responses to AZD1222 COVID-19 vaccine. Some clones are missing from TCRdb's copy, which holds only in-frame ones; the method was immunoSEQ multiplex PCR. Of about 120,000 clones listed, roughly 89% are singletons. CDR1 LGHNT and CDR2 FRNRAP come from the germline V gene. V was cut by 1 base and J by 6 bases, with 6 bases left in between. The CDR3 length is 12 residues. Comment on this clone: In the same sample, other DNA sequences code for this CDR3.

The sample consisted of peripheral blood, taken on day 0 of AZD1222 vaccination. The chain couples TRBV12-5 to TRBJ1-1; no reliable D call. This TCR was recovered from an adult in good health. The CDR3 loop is CASGLGGAEAFF. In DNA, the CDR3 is TGTGCTAGTGGTTTGGGCGGGGCTGAAGCTTTCTTT. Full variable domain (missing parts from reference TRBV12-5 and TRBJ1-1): DARVTQTPRHKVTEMGQEVTMRCQPILGHNTVFWYRQTMMQGLELLAYFRNRAPLDDSGMPKDRFSAEMPDATLATLKIQPSEPRDSAVYFCASGLGGAEAFFGQGTRLTVV.